This T cell receptor beta chain was obtained from a study of cytotoxic CD8 clonotypes in ibrutinib-treated CLL. At the level of the study: Samples showed on average around 230,000 productive templates and 94,082 productive rearrangements. General study points: In comparison with age-matched healthy donors, baseline clonality was higher and tracked circulating CD8+ T-cell counts.

Researchers set a sequencing depth target of 1 in 200,000 to 1 in 1 million T cells. TCRdb's copy holds only in-frame clones and misses some; the assay was immunoSEQ multiplex PCR. This sample has about 24,000 clones; less than 80% occur once, and the top ten carry roughly 9.5%. Germline V gene sequence: CDR1 SQVTM, CDR2 ANQGSEA. This CDR3 region has 13 residues. Trimming took 7 bases from V and 0 from J, leaving 12 bases between them. Around 2 micrograms of genomic DNA (from cryopreserved PBMCs) were used for TCR beta libraries. Notes on this clone: Its target is not known.

This material consisted of PBMCs, taken before ibrutinib treatment. This TCR was sampled from a human donor with chronic lymphocytic leukemia. The chain carries TRBV29-1 and TRBJ1-1; TRBD1 might be the D (6 bases). The DNA of the CDR3 is TGCAGCGCCAGGGGAGCCATGAACACTGAAGCTTTCTTT. Translating it yields CSARGAMNTEAFF.